This entry features one TCR beta chain sequence. Its antigen is unknown. These data originate in a study of regulatory T cells in long-lasting Graves disease. Study-level results: It was in persistent disease that TRBV28, TRBJ1-2 and TRBJ2-5 were favored.

Time point given: persistent/refractory GD, antithyroid drugs over 5 years with positive TRAb. Extracted RNA from PBMCs served as the source of the TCR library. EDTA tubes were used for drawing around 9 milliliters of peripheral blood. Germline assignment: CDR1 MNHNS and CDR2 SASEGT. V lost 5 bases and J lost 6; bases outside the gene matches: 5. CDR3 length: 15 residues. HTBI primers from iRepertoire and Arm-PCR of CDR3 regions yielded the TCR beta libraries. TCRdb independently ran MiXCR on the multiplex PCR reads; one entry per CDR3 protein. Found here are roughly 450,000 distinct CDR3 sequences, approximately 23% of them singletons; the top ten hold around 13%.

The specimen was peripheral blood mononuclear cells (PBMCs), collected when the disease was refractory, from a patient treated with antithyroid drugs. This TCR was sampled from a female donor with Graves disease. The rearrangement joins TRBV6-1 to TRBJ2-2; 11 bases align to TRBD1. The CDR3 is CASSTGTGGPGELFF. CDR3 nucleotides: TGTGCCAGCAGTACCGGGACAGGGGGACCCGGGGAGCTGTTTTTT.